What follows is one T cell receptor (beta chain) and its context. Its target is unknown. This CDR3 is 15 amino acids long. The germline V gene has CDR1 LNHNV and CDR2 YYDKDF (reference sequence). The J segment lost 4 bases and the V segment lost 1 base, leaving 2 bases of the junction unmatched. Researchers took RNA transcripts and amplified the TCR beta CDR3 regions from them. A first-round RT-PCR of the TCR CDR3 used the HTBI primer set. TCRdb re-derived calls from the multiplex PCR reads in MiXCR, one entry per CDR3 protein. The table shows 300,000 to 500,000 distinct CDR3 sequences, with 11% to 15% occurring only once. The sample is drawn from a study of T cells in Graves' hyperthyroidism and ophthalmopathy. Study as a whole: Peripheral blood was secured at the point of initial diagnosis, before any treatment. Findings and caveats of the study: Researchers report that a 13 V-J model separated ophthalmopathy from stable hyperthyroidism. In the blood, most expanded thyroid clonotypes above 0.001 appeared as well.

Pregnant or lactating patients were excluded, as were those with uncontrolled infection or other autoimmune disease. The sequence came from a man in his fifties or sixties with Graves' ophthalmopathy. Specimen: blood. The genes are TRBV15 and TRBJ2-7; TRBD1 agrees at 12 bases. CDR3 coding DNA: TGTGCCACCAGCAGAGTGGGACAGGGGGCATACGAGCAGTACTTC. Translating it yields CATSRVGQGAYEQYF.